The 10 T cell receptor beta chains presented below share a single source sample, sequenced in a study of post-analysis software for immune sequencing data. Study conclusions and caveats: Five TRBV segments occurring more often in patients than controls included TRBV5-6, TRBV5-1 and TRBV20-1.

Their specific antigens are unknown. Researchers reported that TCR beta cDNA libraries carried unique molecular identifiers. TCRdb passed the PCR reads through MiXCR, listing each CDR3 protein once. The table records a few hundred thousand distinct CDR3 sequences, more than 30% of them present only once. The sequenced material came from blood. The receptors originated from a girl aged 2-10 years with multiple sclerosis.

This clonotype came up a few times. V is TRBV5-1 and J is TRBJ2-1; perhaps TRBD1 as D (6 bases). CDR3 length equals 17 residues. Deletions cut 3 bases from V and 7 bases from J, with 23 bases between. In germline, CDR1 is SGHRS, CDR2 YFSETQ. The CDR3 loop reads CASSWRFRGIGMNEQFF. The DNA for the CDR3 is TGCGCCAGCAGCTGGCGTTTTAGGGGGATAGGCATGAATGAGCAGTTCTTC.

Concerning this clonotype: A read error may be the cause here, since a much bigger clone is one base away. J is TRBJ2-1 and V is TRBV13; D call uncertain. The V gene lost 4 bases and the J gene lost 4 bases, with 5 bases spanning the gap. This CDR3 is built from 12 residues. Germline V gene sequence: CDR1 PRHDT, CDR2 FYEKMQ (reference sequence). For the CDR3, the DNA is TGTGCCAGCAGCTCAGAATACAATGAGCAGTTCTTC. This sequence encodes CASSSEYNEQFF.

The rearrangement links TRBV7-9 to TRBJ2-7; 14 bases are a match to TRBD2. Germline V gene data show CDR1 as SEHNR and CDR2 as FQNEAQ (reference sequence). Trimming cost V 2 bases and J 2 bases; bases outside gene matches: 5. CDR3 length equals 17 residues. DNA of the CDR3: TGTGCCAGCAGCTTATCGGGACTAGCGGGGGCAACCTACGAGCAGTACTTC. Translating gives CASSLSGLAGATYEQYF.

In its sample, this clonotype was seen a few times. The chain carries TRBV3-1 and TRBJ1-2; the D is unclear. From germline, CDR1 is LGHDT and CDR2 YNNKEL (reference sequence). Deletions cut 1 base from V and 8 bases from J, with 11 bases between. This CDR3 is built from 13 residues. This chain's CDR3 is CASSQVRRGGYTF. CDR3 nucleotides: TGTGCCAGCAGCCAAGTCCGGCGAGGAGGCTACACCTTC. Based on the CDR3 plus reference TRBV3-1 and TRBJ1-2, the full variable domain is DTAVSQTPKYLVTQMGNDKSIKCEQNLGHDTMYWYKQDSKKFLKIMFSYNNKELIINETVPNRFSPKSPDKAHLNLHINSLELGDSAVYFCASSQVRRGGYTFGSGTRLTVV.

The V call is TRBV5-1, the J call TRBJ2-3; weak D call: TRBD2 (5 bases). CDR1 and CDR2 (germline): SGHRS, YFSETQ. The V gene lost 4 bases and the J gene lost 0 bases, with 15 bases spanning the gap. This CDR3 has 16 amino acids. For the CDR3, the DNA is TGCGCCAGCAGCATGGATATGGGCGGGAGCACAGATACGCAGTATTTT. Translated: CASSMDMGGSTDTQYF.

This chain links TRBV5-1 with TRBJ1-4, with 9 bases matching TRBD1. Germline V gene lookup returns CDR1 SGHRS and CDR2 YFSETQ. V lost 4 bases and J lost 5; bases outside the gene matches: 6. The CDR3 totals 15 residues. The CDR3 is CASSRGGQGNEKLFF. The DNA of the CDR3 is TGCGCCAGCAGCCGGGGTGGACAGGGGAATGAAAAACTGTTTTTT. Based on the CDR3 plus reference TRBV5-1 and TRBJ1-4, the full variable domain is KAGVTQTPRYLIKTRGQQVTLSCSPISGHRSVSWYQQTPGQGLQFLFEYFSETQRNKGNFPGRFSGRQFSNSRSEMNVSTLELGDSALYLCASSRGGQGNEKLFFGSGTQLSVL.

V and J are TRBV5-1 and TRBJ1-2; D possibly corresponds to TRBD1 (6 bases). CDR3 length: 14 residues. In germline, CDR1 is SGHRS, CDR2 YFSETQ. V dropped 2 bases and J dropped 6 bases, with 14 bases sitting between them. CDR3 nucleotides: TGCGCCAGCAGCTTATCAGGGGAATACCATGGCTACACCTTC. Its translation: CASSLSGEYHGYTF. The full variable domain, rest sourced from reference TRBV5-1 and TRBJ1-2, is KAGVTQTPRYLIKTRGQQVTLSCSPISGHRSVSWYQQTPGQGLQFLFEYFSETQRNKGNFPGRFSGRQFSNSRSEMNVSTLELGDSALYLCASSLSGEYHGYTFGSGTRLTVV.

The chain employs TRBV10-3 and TRBJ2-7, with 8 bases that match TRBD1. V lost 10 bases and J lost 3; bases outside the gene matches: 8. The germline gives CDR1 ENHRY, CDR2 SYGVKD. The CDR3 totals 13 residues. The CDR3: CATTPGQVYEQYF. CDR3 nucleotide sequence: TGTGCCACCACCCCGGGACAGGTCTACGAGCAGTACTTC.

This clonotype was counted between two and nine times. The chain recombines TRBV6-6 with TRBJ2-1; TRBD2 is a possible D gene (5 bases). Trimming cost V 2 bases and J 7 bases, with 12 bases left between them. Germline CDR1 reads MNHNY; CDR2 reads SVGAGI (reference sequence). The CDR3 loop spans 14 amino acids. In DNA form, the CDR3 reads TGTGCCAGCAGTTACCCGATTCGGGGTAATGAGCAGTTCTTC. This gives the protein CASSYPIRGNEQFF.

The table lists this clonotype with a few counts. This chain connects TRBV29-1 to TRBJ1-1; 8 bases are shared with TRBD1. The CDR3 is 13 residues long. Germline V gene sequence: CDR1 SQVTM, CDR2 ANQGSEA. CDR3 in amino acids: CSGQGSGWTEAFF. CDR3 bases: TGCAGTGGACAGGGTAGTGGATGGACTGAAGCTTTCTTT.